This record looks at one TCR beta chain sequence and its context. The DNA ends 3 residues before the CDR3 does, and the rest of the CDR3 is filled in from the germline J gene. The sample is drawn from a study of T cell clonality in common variable immunodeficiency. Repertoires were generated with immunoSEQ multiplex PCR, while TCRdb's copy carries only in-frame clones and drops some. Listed for the sample are 55,000 to 65,000 clones, none seen a single time. Most patients and controls had Caucasian heritage. V dropped 5 bases and J dropped 5 bases, with 16 bases sitting between them. Germline values: CDR1 SGHAT, CDR2 FQNNGV. This CDR3 is built from 14 residues.

This TCR was recovered from a person aged 18 to 75 in good health. The sample consisted of peripheral blood mononuclear cells. The V call is TRBV11-2, the J call TRBJ2-7; D possibly corresponds to TRBD1 (6 bases). The part of the CDR3 DNA that was read is TGTGCCAGCAGCCCCCTCACAGGGTTTAACGAG. Its protein product is CASSPLTGFNE. Given in full, the CDR3 is CASSPLTGFNEQYF.